The 2 T cell receptor beta chains in this list originate from one sample, sequenced in a study of T cells after yellow fever vaccination. TCRdb analysed the 5' RACE reads with MiXCR anew, one entry per CDR3 protein. The data contain fewer than 150,000 distinct CDR3 sequences, 7.2% of them seen just once; the ten biggest clones take up approximately 2.7%. Here the sequenced sample was CD4+ T cells sorted from PBMCs, taken around 45 days after the first yellow fever vaccination. These receptor sequences come from a man aged 18 to 35 who received the YFV17D yellow fever vaccine.

This clonotype occurred many times. This chain links TRBV4-1 with TRBJ1-4; tentative D call: TRBD1 (5 bases). The ends were cut back, 3 bases at V and 0 bases at J, with 8 bases in the middle. Germline CDR1 and CDR2: MGHRA and YSYEKL. This CDR3 is built from 15 residues. The CDR3 here is CASSQGHTTNEKLFF. CDR3 DNA sequence: TGCGCCAGCAGCCAGGGGCACACAACTAATGAAAAACTGTTTTTT.

The table lists this clonotype with many counts. This chain joins TRBV24-1 and TRBJ2-5; D call uncertain. In germline, CDR1 is KGHDR, CDR2 SFDVKD. V was cut by 3 bases and J by 2 bases, with 12 bases left in between. The CDR3 consists of 15 residues. Here the CDR3 DNA reads TGTGCCACCAGTGATCCCCCACCTGGGCAAGAGACCCAGTACTTC. Translated, it gives CATSDPPPGQETQYF.